This entry lists 10 T cell receptor beta chains sequenced from one sample in a study of cytomegalovirus exposure and HLA in healthy donors. With 60 Vbeta and 13 Jbeta primers, the PCR was carried out. Assay: immunoSEQ multiplex PCR; the TCRdb copy retains only in-frame clones and omits some. The specimen's table records tens of thousands of clones. Sequences were obtained from PBMCs. Receptors were obtained from a female donor in good health and CMV-seropositive.

The V gene is TRBV4-1, the J gene TRBJ2-6; 9 nucleotides align to TRBD1. The CDR3 consists of 17 residues. The ends lost 3 bases at V and 2 bases at J; junction bases unmatched: 5. Germline V gene data show CDR1 as MGHRA and CDR2 as YSYEKL. CDR3: CASSHPGQGPGANVLTF. As DNA, the CDR3 is TGCGCCAGCAGCCACCCGGGACAGGGACCTGGGGCCAACGTCCTGACTTTC.

The chain joins TRBV15 to TRBJ2-1; 9 bases are a match to TRBD2. The CDR3 loop spans 16 amino acids. In germline, CDR1 is LNHNV, CDR2 YYDKDF (reference sequence). V lost 1 base to trimming and J lost 9 bases; unmatched junction nucleotides: 10. CDR3 coding DNA: TGTGCCACCAGCAGAGGGGTCGCGGGAGGGTATGGTGAGCAGTTCTTC. It yields the protein CATSRGVAGGYGEQFF.

The chain links TRBV19 to TRBJ1-6; 9 bases match TRBD1. The CDR3 extends over 17 amino acids. The V and J ends lost 4 bases and 6 bases, in that order; junction bases with no gene match: 10. CDR1 LNHDA and CDR2 SQIVND come from the germline V gene (reference sequence). In nucleotides, the CDR3 is TGTGCCAGTAGTAGAACCACCGGGACAGGGAGTAATTCACCCCTCCACTTT. This sequence encodes CASSRTTGTGSNSPLHF.

The chain links TRBV18 to TRBJ2-3; D gene unclear. The CDR3 sequence is 14 residues long. Trimming pared 4 bases from V and 2 bases from J, leaving 10 bases between. Per the germline V gene, CDR1 is KGHSH and CDR2 is LQKENI. CDR3 sequence reads: CASSLVEHTDTQYF. CDR3 sequence (DNA): TGTGCCAGCTCACTAGTTGAGCACACAGATACGCAGTATTTT.

The chain is built from TRBV18 and TRBJ1-4; the D gene is possibly TRBD1 (6 bases). This CDR3 is 15 amino acids long. Trimming pared 5 bases from V and 6 bases from J, leaving 16 bases between. Germline assignment: CDR1 KGHSH and CDR2 LQKENI. CDR3 sequence (DNA): TGTGCCAGCTCATCCGGCAGGGGTCCTTATGAAAAACTGTTTTTT. Protein: CASSSGRGPYEKLFF. The full variable domain, with the rest looked up from reference TRBV18 and TRBJ1-4, is NAGVMQNPRHLVRRRGQEARLRCSPMKGHSHVYWYRQLPEEGLKFMVYLQKENIIDESGMPKERFSAEFPKEGPSILRIQQVVRGDSAAYFCASSSGRGPYEKLFFGSGTQLSVL.

The rearrangement joins TRBV18 to TRBJ1-1; no definite D call. Germline V gene lookup returns CDR1 KGHSH and CDR2 LQKENI. This CDR3 has 16 residues. The germline V and J ends were trimmed by 3 bases and 1 base, with 15 bases remaining between them. CDR3 sequence reads: CASSPDRRGRNTEAFF. CDR3 nucleotides: TGTGCCAGCTCACCCGATCGCAGAGGCAGGAACACTGAAGCTTTCTTT. Based on the CDR3 plus reference TRBV18 and TRBJ1-1, the full variable domain is NAGVMQNPRHLVRRRGQEARLRCSPMKGHSHVYWYRQLPEEGLKFMVYLQKENIIDESGMPKERFSAEFPKEGPSILRIQQVVRGDSAAYFCASSPDRRGRNTEAFFGQGTRLTVV.

The CDR3 protein is CASSGRAVVANTEAFF. The CDR3 bases are TGTGCCAGCAGCGGCAGGGCTGTGGTAGCCAACACTGAAGCTTTCTTT. V is TRBV7-8 and J is TRBJ1-1, with D perhaps matching TRBD1 (5 bases). The CDR3 is made up of 16 amino acids. Trimming pared 5 bases from V and 2 bases from J, leaving 18 bases between. Germline values: CDR1 SGHVS, CDR2 FQNEAQ.

The chain is built from TRBV5-1 and TRBJ2-7, with D tentatively TRBD2 (6 bases). The germline CDR1 and CDR2 sequences are SGHRS and YFSETQ. V was trimmed by 0 bases and J by 4 bases, leaving 8 bases between them. The CDR3 runs to 13 residues. CDR3 protein: CASSLGLEYEQYF. The CDR3 nucleotides are TGCGCCAGCAGCTTGGGACTAGAATACGAGCAGTACTTC. Combining the CDR3 with reference TRBV5-1 and TRBJ2-7 gives the whole variable domain KAGVTQTPRYLIKTRGQQVTLSCSPISGHRSVSWYQQTPGQGLQFLFEYFSETQRNKGNFPGRFSGRQFSNSRSEMNVSTLELGDSALYLCASSLGLEYEQYFGPGTRLTVT.

The chain is built from TRBV29-1 and TRBJ1-1; no firm D call. CDR1 and CDR2 (germline): SQVTM, ANQGSEA. The CDR3 loop spans 14 amino acids. Trimming removed 7 bases from V and 6 bases from J, with 21 bases in between. The CDR3: CSAPSGDSFAEAFF. The CDR3 DNA follows: TGCAGCGCCCCCAGCGGGGATTCGTTCGCTGAAGCTTTCTTT.

The chain uses TRBV29-1 and TRBJ1-2; 9 bases align to TRBD1. The CDR3 spans 13 residues. Germline-derived CDR1 and CDR2 are SQVTM and ANQGSEA. J gave up 6 bases and V 7 bases, and 9 bases lay outside the gene matches. The CDR3 sequence: CSASRDRVNGYTF. The CDR3 bases are TGCAGCGCGAGTAGGGACAGGGTTAATGGCTACACCTTC.